The 16 T cell receptor beta chains listed next were all sequenced from one sample in a study of blood T cell repertoires in COVID-19. Generated by immunoSEQ multiplex PCR, the TCRdb table keeps only in-frame clones and is missing some. The sample lists about 160,000 clones, about 91% seen once, with roughly 3.9% in the top ten. Sequenced input: peripheral blood. All receptors derive from a woman aged 60 to 75 who had recovered from COVID-19.

This clone was counted only a few times. The chain employs TRBV29-1 and TRBJ2-6; D gene ambiguous. The CDR3 is 15 residues long. Germline lookup yields CDR1 SQVTM and CDR2 ANQGSEA. The germline V and J ends were trimmed by 5 bases and 1 base, with 12 bases remaining between them. The CDR3: CSVSLGASGANVLTF. The CDR3 region has the DNA TGCAGCGTTTCCCTAGGAGCTTCTGGGGCCAACGTCCTGACTTTC.

The chain links TRBV5-8 to TRBJ1-1, with D possibly matching TRBD1 (5 bases). V lost 6 bases and J lost 2, with 14 bases in between. The length of the CDR3 is 14 residues. CDR1 and CDR2 (germline): SGHTS, YDEGEE. CDR3 bases: TGTGCCAGCAACCCAGAGACAGCCAACACTGAAGCTTTCTTT. It codes for CASNPETANTEAFF.

This sequence joins TRBV5-6 and TRBJ1-6; 7 nucleotides agree with TRBD1. Looked up from germline, CDR1 is SGHDT and CDR2 is YYEEEE. The CDR3 extends over 14 amino acids. After removal of 1 base from V and 7 bases from J, the junction contained 2 bases not matched to a gene. The CDR3 DNA reads as TGTGCCAGCAGCTTGACAGGGGAAAATTCACCCCTCCACTTT. It is translated as CASSLTGENSPLHF.

This chain links TRBV19 with TRBJ1-5, with 8 bases aligning to TRBD1. Germline-derived CDR1 and CDR2 are LNHDA and SQIVND (reference sequence). Trimming took 5 bases from V and 5 from J; bases not matched to a gene: 8. The CDR3 has 15 residues. CDR3 residues: CASSRDRGGHQPQHF. In DNA, the CDR3 is TGTGCCAGTAGTCGAGACAGGGGAGGTCATCAGCCCCAGCATTTT.

This clone was picked up one time. The CDR3 DNA reads TGTGCCAGCAGTGGCCAGGCTGTGAACTCTAACTATGGCTACACCTTC. Translation: CASSGQAVNSNYGYTF. The chain couples TRBV6-1 to TRBJ1-2; D call uncertain. The germline gives CDR1 MNHNS, CDR2 SASEGT. This CDR3 region has 16 residues. V lost 4 bases, J lost 0 bases, and 15 bases lay in between.

V is TRBV3-1 (or the pseudogene TRBV3-2) and J is TRBJ2-3, with a weak D call TRBD1 (5 bases). Trimming removed 4 bases at V and 2 bases at J, with 10 bases between. The CDR3 length is 14 residues. Germline V gene sequence: CDR1 LGHDT, CDR2 YNNKEL (reference sequence). Here the CDR3 DNA reads TGTGCCAGCAGCCTAAGGGGTTCCACAGATACGCAGTATTTT. This encodes CASSLRGSTDTQYF.

The chain employs TRBV4-2 and TRBJ1-1; D is undetermined. The CDR3 runs to 17 residues. Germline assignment: CDR1 LGHNA and CDR2 YNFKEQ. The V gene lost 0 bases and the J gene lost 0 bases, with 14 bases spanning the gap. The CDR3 spells CASSQDRDGVMNTEAFF. The CDR3 DNA sequence: TGTGCCAGCAGCCAAGACAGAGACGGGGTCATGAACACTGAAGCTTTCTTT.

This clone showed up just once. The gene calls are TRBV10-3 and TRBJ1-2; possible D gene TRBD1, 5 bases. The CDR3 length is 14 residues. V dropped 3 bases and J dropped 2 bases, with 10 bases sitting between them. Looked up from germline, CDR1 is ENHRY and CDR2 is SYGVKD. The CDR3 DNA sequence: TGTGCCATCAGTGATCTTCAGGGCAACTATGGCTACACCTTC. It specifies CAISDLQGNYGYTF.

Regarding this clone: The junction departs from germline at one end; a sequencing error may be responsible. The chain joins TRBV10-3 to TRBJ1-5, with 8 bases matching TRBD1. The CDR3 extends over 14 amino acids. Germline CDR1 and CDR2: ENHRY and SYGVKD. CDR3 amino acids: CAISASGGNQPQHF. CDR3 coding DNA: TGTGCCATCAGTGCCTCAGGGGGCAACCAGCCCCAGCATTTT.

V and J are TRBV2 and TRBJ2-1; TRBD2 matches at 7 bases. The trim removed 3 bases at V and 14 bases at J, leaving 10 bases unmatched. The CDR3 spans 13 residues. From germline, CDR1 is SNHLY and CDR2 FYNNEI. As DNA, the CDR3 is TGTGCCAGCAGTGATGGGGCGGGGGTAACTGAGTTCTTC. Translated: CASSDGAGVTEFF.

The chain uses TRBV20-1 and TRBJ1-1; TRBD1 aligns across 7 bases. The CDR3 has 14 amino acids. CDR1 is DFQATT, CDR2 SNEGSKA, per germline (reference sequence). Losses at the gene ends were 3 bases for V and 4 bases for J; bases not matched to a gene: 8. This CDR3 reads CSASNLEGATEAFF. The CDR3 nucleotides are TGCAGTGCTAGTAACCTCGAGGGGGCCACTGAAGCTTTCTTT.

This clone was counted a few times. The rearrangement links TRBV12-3 or TRBV12-4 to TRBJ1-4; TRBD1 might be the D (6 bases). The CDR3 has 12 residues. Trimming stripped 4 bases from V and 7 bases from J, with 7 bases between. The chain's CDR3 is CASSWTVEKLFF. The DNA of the CDR3 is TGTGCCAGCAGTTGGACAGTTGAAAAACTGTTTTTT.

The V gene is TRBV11-1, the J gene TRBJ2-7, with 11 bases lining up with TRBD1. The CDR3 sequence is 15 residues long. J lost 0 bases, V lost 4 bases, and 2 bases had no gene match. Germline V gene data show CDR1 as SGHAT and CDR2 as FQDESV (reference sequence). CDR3 nucleotides: TGTGCCAGCAGCTCCGGGACAGGGGGCTCCTACGAGCAGTACTTC. This encodes CASSSGTGGSYEQYF.

This rearrangement joins TRBV5-1 to TRBJ1-3; D ambiguous. The V and J ends lost 5 bases and 0 bases respectively, with 6 bases between them. From germline, CDR1 is SGHRS and CDR2 YFSETQ. The CDR3 covers 13 residues. DNA of the CDR3: TGCGCCAGCAGTTGGAGCTCTGGAAACACCATATATTTT. Translation: CASSWSSGNTIYF.

The V call is TRBV19, the J call TRBJ1-2; the D is unclear. CDR3 length: 14 residues. Trimming pared 4 bases from V and 7 bases from J, leaving 16 bases between. Germline loops: CDR1 LNHDA, CDR2 SQIVND (reference sequence). The CDR3 DNA sequence: TGTGCCAGTAGTAAATCACTTACAGAGACTGGCTACACCTTC. Protein sequence: CASSKSLTETGYTF. Supplemented by reference TRBV19 and TRBJ1-2, the full variable domain reads DGGITQSPKYLFRKEGQNVTLSCEQNLNHDAMYWYRQDPGQGLRLIYYSQIVNDFQKGDIAEGYSVSREKKESFPLTVTSAQKNPTAFYLCASSKSLTETGYTFGSGTRLTVV.

This clone was counted only a few times. The chain recombines TRBV7-7 with TRBJ2-2; tentatively, D is TRBD1 (5 bases). The CDR3 totals 15 residues. In germline, CDR1 is SSHAT, CDR2 FNYEAQ (reference sequence). V lost 1 base, J lost 7 bases, and 13 bases lay in between. The DNA for the CDR3 is TGTGCCAGCAGCTTAGAAGGGGTTGCTAACGGGGAGCTGTTTTTT. Translating gives CASSLEGVANGELFF. The full variable domain, completed using reference TRBV7-7 and TRBJ2-2, is GAGVSQSPRYKVTKRGQDVTLRCDPISSHATLYWYQQALGQGPEFLTYFNYEAQPDKSGLPSDRFSAERPEGSISTLTIQRTEQRDSAMYRCASSLEGVANGELFFGEGSRLTVL.